Only a few counts were recorded for the clone carrying this TCR beta chain. No antigen is known for it. This clone may be a read error of a much larger clone one base away. The template, roughly 0.45 ug total RNA, yielded TCR beta cDNA made with a constant-region primer. Each TCR beta library was derived from three nested multiplex PCR rounds that employed slightly modified ARM-PCR. The first two PCR rounds used TRBV1-TRBV30 primers with a Cbeta primer, roughly 10 cycles each. TCRdb recomputed calls from the multiplex PCR reads with MiXCR, one row per CDR3 protein. The sample lists hundreds of thousands of distinct CDR3 sequences; approximately 58% were seen once. CDR1 is SGHAT and CDR2 is FQNNGV in the germline V gene. The V segment lost 7 bases and the J segment 4 bases; nucleotides outside the gene matches: 3. There are 14 residues in the CDR3. Extraction also yielded germline DNA, while blood RNA was obtained from unsorted whole blood. Preoperatively, peripheral blood was drawn, around 4 milliliters in total.

The sample originates from a study of tumor-infiltrating lymphocytes in primary liver carcinoma. Study background: The patients had histopathologically diagnosed primary liver carcinoma, and their disease was treated by surgical resection. Sample counts of productive TCRbeta reads spanned roughly 3.5 to 7.13 million; these counts were similar across tissue types.

General observations from the study: Tumor region pairs outstripped tumor-adjacent and tumor-blood pairs in overlap.

The clonotype was recovered from a woman between 25 and 40 years old with primary liver carcinoma and hepatitis B virus infection. Sample: peripheral blood. The chain is built from TRBV11-2 and TRBJ2-2; 10 bases fit TRBD2. The CDR3 DNA reads TGTGCCAGCATGTCTAGCGGGAGCACCGGGGAGCTGTTTTTT. It specifies CASMSSGSTGELFF.